The clone carrying this T cell receptor beta chain was detected many times. The data are from a study of HIV-infected children after antiretroviral therapy interruption. The CDR3 consists of 17 residues. Losses at the gene ends were 5 bases for V and 0 bases for J; bases not matched to a gene: 6. Germline V CDR1 and CDR2: SGHAT, FQNNGV. RNA-based 3' RACE libraries used unique molecular identifiers. TCRdb re-called the 3' RACE reads through MiXCR, storing one row per CDR3 protein. The sample shows 90,000 or so distinct CDR3 sequences, about 6.3% of them seen only once. Treatment: PENTA 11 planned treatment interruption arm or continuous ART arm.

This sample comprised CD45RA+ CD4+ T cells from PBMCs, pooled from several time points, obtained from a donor given antiretroviral therapy, either interrupted or continuous. Subset given: naive CD4+ CD45RA+ CD45RO- T cells. J is TRBJ2-6 and V is TRBV11-2; 8 bases map to TRBD1. The sequence was collected from a pool of human donors with HIV. CDR3 sequence (DNA): TGTGCCAGCAGCGCGGGGACAGGCGTCTCTGGGGCCAACGTCCTGACTTTC. Translated: CASSAGTGVSGANVLTF.